This passage covers 27 T cell receptor beta chains from one sample sequenced in a study of T cells in Graves' hyperthyroidism and ophthalmopathy. TCR beta CDR3 regions were amplified from RNA. The primer set for the first-round RT-PCR of the TCR CDR3 was HTBI. TCRdb re-called the multiplex PCR reads through MiXCR, storing one row per CDR3 protein. The top ten clones hold 65% to 80% of a sample with roughly 130,000 distinct CDR3 sequences, about 20% of them seen once. The specimen was blood. The receptors shown here come from a woman in her forties or fifties with Graves' hyperthyroidism that later progressed to Graves' ophthalmopathy.

This CDR3 is CASSDSPLAGEFGDTQYF. The CDR3 DNA follows: TGTGCCAGCAGCGATTCACCCCTAGCGGGAGAGTTCGGAGATACGCAGTATTTT. J is TRBJ2-3 and V is TRBV9; 10 positions match TRBD2. Losses at the gene ends were 3 bases for V and 5 bases for J; bases not matched to a gene: 15. Per germline, CDR1 SGDLS and CDR2 YYNGEE. CDR3 size: 18 residues.

The V call is TRBV7-9, the J call TRBJ2-6, with 10 bases identical to TRBD1. Germline CDR1 SEHNR, CDR2 FQNEAQ (reference sequence). This CDR3 has 18 residues. J lost 4 bases, V lost 1 base, and 7 bases had no gene match. The CDR3 DNA reads TGTGCCAGCAGCTTAGTAAGGACAGGGGGGGCAGGGGCCAACGTCCTGACTTTC. Its translation is CASSLVRTGGAGANVLTF.

The chain joins TRBV5-5 to TRBJ2-3, with a tentative D call TRBD1 (5 bases). This CDR3 contains 18 residues. Deletions cut 2 bases from V and 3 bases from J, with 22 bases between. Germline CDR1 reads SGHKS; CDR2 reads YYEKEE (reference sequence). The CDR3 sequence: CASSLVTRGRVGTDTQYF. CDR3 DNA sequence: TGTGCCAGCAGCTTAGTGACCCGCGGCAGGGTGGGGACAGATACGCAGTATTTT.

This clonotype was seen many times. The V and J genes are TRBV11-2 and TRBJ1-4, with D perhaps matching TRBD1 (6 bases). The CDR3 has 17 residues. Germline V lookup: CDR1 SGHAT, CDR2 FQNNGV. V gave up 4 bases and J gave up 7 bases, with 22 bases separating them. The chain's CDR3 is CASSSGRSGVGSEKLFF. CDR3 sequence (DNA): TGTGCCAGCAGCTCGGGACGGTCAGGGGTTGGTAGTGAAAAACTGTTTTTT.

The V and J genes are TRBV20-1 and TRBJ2-7, with TRBD1 identical over 9 bases. CDR1 and CDR2 (germline): DFQATT, SNEGSKA (reference sequence). The V and J ends lost 6 bases and 4 bases, in that order; junction bases with no gene match: 4. The CDR3 is made up of 12 amino acids. The CDR3 nucleotides read TGCAGTGCAACCGGGACAGGGTACGAGCAGTACTTC. Its translation is CSATGTGYEQYF.

This chain uses TRBV5-1 with TRBJ2-7; possible D gene TRBD2, 7 bases. V lost 7 bases to trimming and J lost 7 bases, with 18 bases between them. Germline CDR1 SGHRS, CDR2 YFSETQ. CDR3 length: 13 amino acids. The CDR3 reads CASSPGGRPEQYF. The CDR3 region has the DNA TGCGCCAGCTCCCCCGGGGGGCGCCCGGAGCAGTACTTC. The full variable domain, its missing parts supplied by reference TRBV5-1 and TRBJ2-7, is KAGVTQTPRYLIKTRGQQVTLSCSPISGHRSVSWYQQTPGQGLQFLFEYFSETQRNKGNFPGRFSGRQFSNSRSEMNVSTLELGDSALYLCASSPGGRPEQYFGPGTRLTVT.

This clonotype was seen many times. The chain combines TRBV20-1 with TRBJ2-7; tentative D call: TRBD1 (5 bases). The germline V and J ends were trimmed by 0 bases and 3 bases, with 15 bases remaining between them. CDR1 and CDR2 (germline): DFQATT, SNEGSKA (reference sequence). This CDR3 is built from 15 residues. For the CDR3, the DNA is TGCAGTGCTAGAGATTCAGGGTCCCAAATCTACGAGCAGTACTTC. Translated: CSARDSGSQIYEQYF.

Only a few counts were recorded for this clonotype. The rearrangement joins TRBV4-1 to TRBJ2-7; possibly TRBD1 for D (6 bases). Germline values: CDR1 MGHRA, CDR2 YSYEKL. V was cut by 3 bases and J by 0 bases, with 15 bases left in between. CDR3 length: 16 amino acids. The CDR3 loop is CASSHNRDTSSYEQYF. The CDR3 region has the DNA TGCGCCAGCAGCCATAACCGGGACACCAGCTCCTACGAGCAGTACTTC.

Many counts were recorded for this clonotype. The CDR3 region is CASSRSTKPLNYGYTF. The CDR3 DNA reads TGCGCCAGCAGCCGCTCGACAAAACCCCTCAACTATGGCTACACCTTC. J is TRBJ1-2 and V is TRBV5-1, with D unresolved. CDR1 and CDR2 from the germline V gene are SGHRS and YFSETQ. Trimming removed 4 bases from V and 2 bases from J, with 18 bases in between. The CDR3 has 16 residues.

This clonotype was seen repeatedly, ten times or more. The V call is TRBV6-6, the J call TRBJ2-7, with D tentatively TRBD2 (6 bases). Trimming took 0 bases from V and 3 from J, leaving 6 bases between them. CDR3 length equals 13 residues. Germline V gene data show CDR1 as MNHNY and CDR2 as SVGAGI (reference sequence). CDR3 nucleotides: TGTGCCAGCAGTTACTCGGGACTCTACGAGCAGTACTTC. Residues: CASSYSGLYEQYF.

V usage is TRBV10-1 and J usage is TRBJ2-3, with a tentative D call TRBD2 (6 bases). The CDR3 has 16 amino acids. The V and J ends lost 4 bases and 1 base respectively, with 15 bases between them. Germline lookup yields CDR1 WNHNN and CDR2 SYGVQD (reference sequence). CDR3 sequence (DNA): TGCGCCAGCAGTGTGAAGGAGGACTACCGCACAGATACGCAGTATTTT. This translates into CASSVKEDYRTDTQYF.

This clonotype was counted at least ten times. The V and J genes are TRBV3-1 and TRBJ1-5; the match to TRBD1 covers 10 bases. Germline loops: CDR1 LGHDT, CDR2 YNNKEL (reference sequence). V lost 1 base to trimming and J lost 4 bases; unmatched junction nucleotides: 1. The CDR3 is 15 amino acids. Here the CDR3 DNA reads TGTGCCAGCAGCCAAGGGGGACAGGGGAATCAGCCCCAGCATTTT. This codes for CASSQGGQGNQPQHF.

The rearrangement joins TRBV5-6 to TRBJ2-5; 12 nucleotides line up with TRBD2. CDR3 length equals 19 residues. The germline CDR1 and CDR2 sequences are SGHDT and YYEEEE. V gave up 4 bases and J gave up 5 bases; unmatched junction bases: 18. CDR3 sequence: CASSPRLSASGRARETQYF. In nucleotides, the CDR3 is TGTGCCAGCAGCCCCCGGCTTTCAGCTAGCGGGAGGGCCCGCGAGACCCAGTACTTC.

This clonotype was seen once. The chain links TRBV20-1 to TRBJ1-2; 7 bases line up with TRBD1. Trimming cost V 3 bases and J 8 bases; bases outside gene matches: 9. Germline loops: CDR1 DFQATT, CDR2 SNEGSKA (reference sequence). CDR3 length: 13 residues. In DNA, the CDR3 is TGCAGTGCTAGTGTTACAGGGGAGAAAGGCTACACCTTC. This codes for CSASVTGEKGYTF.

This clonotype showed up many times. This chain joins TRBV2 and TRBJ1-5, with D uncertain. Germline V gene data show CDR1 as SNHLY and CDR2 as FYNNEI. V lost 5 bases and J lost 1, with 6 bases in between. This CDR3 spans 13 amino acids. CDR3 coding DNA: TGTGCCAGCAGTATGAACAGCAATCAGCCCCAGCATTTT. Translating it yields CASSMNSNQPQHF.

This clonotype was seen ten or more times. This chain joins TRBV5-5 and TRBJ2-1; possibly TRBD1 or TRBD2 for D (5 bases each). The V end was cut by 5 bases, the J end by 2 bases, with 11 bases between. Per the germline V gene, CDR1 is SGHKS and CDR2 is YYEKEE (reference sequence). This CDR3 is 14 amino acids long. CDR3 bases: TGTGCCAGCAGACGGGACCCTGCCTACAATGAGCAGTTCTTC. Encoded protein: CASRRDPAYNEQFF.

In its sample, this clonotype was seen many times. CDR3 DNA: TGTGCCAGCAGCTACGGGCGGGGAAATGAGCAGTTCTTC. Its translation is CASSYGRGNEQFF. V gene TRBV7-8 combines with J gene TRBJ2-1; possibly TRBD2 for D (6 bases). The ends were cut back, 4 bases at V and 7 bases at J, with 11 bases in the middle. This CDR3 has 13 amino acids. Germline values: CDR1 SGHVS, CDR2 FQNEAQ. The whole variable domain, filled in from reference TRBV7-8 and TRBJ2-1, reads GAGVSQSPRYKVAKRGQDVALRCDPISGHVSLFWYQQALGQGPEFLTYFQNEAQLDKSGLPSDRFFAERPEGSVSTLKIQRTQQEDSAVYLCASSYGRGNEQFFGPGTRLTVL.

This clonotype has at least ten counts. The chain has TRBV20-1 and TRBJ2-1, with 11 bases lining up with TRBD2. The CDR3 has 17 amino acids. Germline CDR1 DFQATT, CDR2 SNEGSKA (reference sequence). After removal of 3 bases from V and 2 bases from J, the junction contained 9 bases not matched to a gene. The CDR3 sequence is CSASQGTSGRPYNEQFF. The CDR3 DNA reads as TGCAGTGCTAGTCAGGGGACTAGCGGAAGGCCCTACAATGAGCAGTTCTTC.

This clonotype was recorded at least ten times. The genes are TRBV6-1 and TRBJ2-7; D possibly matches TRBD1 or TRBD2 (6 bases each). Looked up from germline, CDR1 is MNHNS and CDR2 is SASEGT. The CDR3 is 17 residues long. V lost 5 bases, J lost 2 bases, and 22 bases lay in between. The CDR3 reads CASSRYPPPGATYEQYF. CDR3 bases: TGTGCCAGCAGTCGATACCCCCCCCCGGGGGCTACCTACGAGCAGTACTTC.

This clonotype was detected ten times or more. V usage is TRBV6-1 and J usage is TRBJ1-2, with 8 bases matching TRBD1. The CDR3 extends over 16 amino acids. Unmatched junction bases numbered 15, after V lost 5 bases and J lost 7 bases. Germline loops: CDR1 MNHNS, CDR2 SASEGT. The CDR3 loop reads CASSKIGTGSSGGYTF. The CDR3 DNA reads as TGTGCCAGCAGTAAGATTGGGACAGGATCATCGGGTGGCTACACCTTC.

This clonotype showed up many times. V gene TRBV6-5 combines with J gene TRBJ2-2, with 9 bases lining up with TRBD2. In germline, CDR1 is MNHEY, CDR2 SVGAGI. V dropped 2 bases and J dropped 6; count of bases not matched to a gene: 4. This CDR3 comprises 15 residues. As DNA, the CDR3 is TGTGCCAGCAGTTACGCTAGCGGGAAGCCCGGGGAGCTGTTTTTT. Translated, it gives CASSYASGKPGELFF.

In this sample, this clonotype turned up many times. V gene TRBV20-1 combines with J gene TRBJ2-5; perhaps TRBD1 as D (6 bases). The ends were cut back, 4 bases at V and 5 bases at J, with 14 bases in the middle. This CDR3 region has 13 residues. Germline CDR1 DFQATT, CDR2 SNEGSKA (reference sequence). The CDR3 nucleotides read TGCAGTGCTATCCACAGGGCTGGCGAGACCCAGTACTTC. It encodes CSAIHRAGETQYF.

This chain connects TRBV11-2 to TRBJ1-1; 8 bases match TRBD1. The CDR3 has 13 residues. Trimming at V came to 5 bases and at J to 6 bases, leaving 5 bases not matched to a gene. In germline, CDR1 is SGHAT, CDR2 FQNNGV. The CDR3 bases are TGTGCCAGCAGCGTAAGGACAGGGTCTGAAGCTTTCTTT. Translating it yields CASSVRTGSEAFF.

At least ten counts were recorded for this clonotype. V usage is TRBV11-2 and J usage is TRBJ2-2; D gene unclear. V was clipped by 3 bases and J by 2 bases, with 7 bases between them. Germline-derived CDR1 and CDR2 are SGHAT and FQNNGV. The CDR3 contains 14 residues. CDR3 DNA sequence: TGTGCCAGCAGCTTGGCCTCAAACACCGGGGAGCTGTTTTTT. Its translation: CASSLASNTGELFF.

This clonotype appeared many times. Here the CDR3 DNA reads TGTGCCAGCAGCTTGGATTCGGGAAGCTCCTACGAGCAGTACTTC. This encodes CASSLDSGSSYEQYF. The chain recombines TRBV7-9 with TRBJ2-7, with D perhaps matching TRBD2 (5 bases). V was pared by 3 bases and J by 0 bases, with 12 bases between. CDR3 size: 15 residues. Per germline, CDR1 SEHNR and CDR2 FQNEAQ (reference sequence).

This clonotype showed up many times. V and J are TRBV20-1 and TRBJ2-3; tentatively, D is TRBD2 (5 bases). The CDR3 length is 15 residues. CDR1 is DFQATT and CDR2 is SNEGSKA in the germline V gene (reference sequence). V was shortened by 6 bases and J by 5 bases, with 21 bases between the two germline ends. CDR3 loop: CSASPSVISGDTQYF. The CDR3 DNA is TGCAGTGCGTCACCTTCGGTCATAAGCGGAGATACGCAGTATTTT.

This clonotype was found many times. The chain is built from TRBV28 and TRBJ1-2; the D is unclear. Trimming left V 1 base short and J 7 bases short, with 10 bases between. CDR1 and CDR2 from the germline V gene are MDHEN and SYDVKM. There are 13 residues in the CDR3. The CDR3 loop reads CASSLSGVGGYTF. CDR3 DNA sequence: TGTGCCAGCAGTTTATCAGGAGTAGGTGGCTACACCTTC.